The 20 T cell receptor beta chains in this list originate from one sample, sequenced in a study of blood T cell repertoires in COVID-19. The method was immunoSEQ multiplex PCR; TCRdb's version includes in-frame clones alone and lacks a portion of them. The sample holds 200,000 to 250,000 clones, more than 75% seen once. The specimen sequenced was peripheral blood. Receptor source: a man older than 75 with acute or convalescent COVID-19.

V usage is TRBV6-4 and J usage is TRBJ2-1, with TRBD2 as a possible D gene (5 bases). CDR1 MRHNA and CDR2 SNTAGT come from the germline V gene. The CDR3 totals 13 residues. V lost 6 bases to trimming and J lost 2 bases, with 8 bases between them. The CDR3 loop is CASRSGPYNEQFF. CDR3 sequence (DNA): TGTGCCAGCAGAAGCGGTCCCTACAATGAGCAGTTCTTC.

This chain connects TRBV12-3 or TRBV12-4 to TRBJ1-2; D perhaps matches TRBD1 (5 bases). Trimming pared 10 bases from V and 6 bases from J, leaving 15 bases between. The CDR3 length is 12 residues. This chain's CDR3 is CATGIRAHGYTF. The DNA for the CDR3 is TGTGCCACCGGTATCAGGGCCCATGGCTACACCTTC.

The chain carries TRBV30 and TRBJ1-3, with D possibly being TRBD1 (6 bases). The V end lost 3 bases, the J end lost 2 bases, and 14 bases lay between the germline ends. This CDR3 has 15 amino acids. Germline V gene data show CDR1 as GTSNPN and CDR2 as SVGIG (reference sequence). The CDR3 DNA follows: TGTGCCTGGAGGGGGACACGCTCCCCTGGAAACACCATATATTTT. Translating gives CAWRGTRSPGNTIYF.

This chain joins TRBV5-1 and TRBJ2-5; 9 bases are a match to TRBD2. The CDR3 consists of 17 residues. Germline V gene lookup returns CDR1 SGHRS and CDR2 YFSETQ. V was pared by 0 bases and J by 5 bases, with 11 bases of the junction left unmatched. As DNA, the CDR3 is TGCGCCAGCAGCTTGGGGAGTGGCGGGAGGGCCGGCGAGACCCAGTACTTC. Protein: CASSLGSGGRAGETQYF.

This clone has a single count. The V gene is TRBV11-3, the J gene TRBJ2-1; a weak D match, TRBD2 (6 bases). The CDR3 runs to 14 residues. Per the germline V gene, CDR1 is SGHNT and CDR2 is YENEEA. The germline V and J ends were trimmed by 4 bases and 4 bases, with 11 bases remaining between them. The CDR3 DNA follows: TGTGCCAGCAGCTCCGGGGCGGGATACAATGAGCAGTTCTTC. Amino acid sequence: CASSSGAGYNEQFF. The variable domain in full, completed from reference TRBV11-3 and TRBJ2-1, reads EAGVVQSPRYKIIEKKQPVAFWCNPISGHNTLYWYLQNLGQGPELLIRYENEEAVDDSQLPKDRFSAERLKGVDSTLKIQPAELGDSAVYLCASSSGAGYNEQFFGPGTRLTVL.

The chain couples TRBV7-9 to TRBJ1-5; tentatively, D is TRBD1 (5 bases). V was trimmed by 1 base and J by 4 bases, leaving 23 bases between them. The V gene's germline CDR1 is SEHNR and CDR2 FQNEAQ (reference sequence). The CDR3 consists of 19 residues. In DNA form, the CDR3 reads TGTGCCAGCAGCTTAGGGAGCGGGGCAGGGTCGATTGGAAATCAGCCCCAGCATTTT. It encodes CASSLGSGAGSIGNQPQHF.

The V gene is TRBV5-4, the J gene TRBJ2-2, with D possibly matching TRBD2 (6 bases). Germline CDR1 SGHNT, CDR2 YYREEE (reference sequence). The CDR3 length is 15 residues. V shed 1 base and J shed 5 bases, with 12 bases lying between them. Here the CDR3 DNA reads TGTGCCAGCAGCTTGATGGGAGGCGGGACCGGGGAGCTGTTTTTT. Translating gives CASSLMGGGTGELFF. The complete variable domain, with remaining parts taken from reference TRBV5-4 and TRBJ2-2, reads ETGVTQSPTHLIKTRGQQVTLRCSSQSGHNTVSWYQQALGQGPQFIFQYYREEENGRGNFPPRFSGLQFPNYSSELNVNALELDDSALYLCASSLMGGGTGELFFGEGSRLTVL.

The rearrangement uses TRBV18 and TRBJ2-5; D call uncertain. The V end lost 0 bases, the J end lost 2 bases, and 13 bases lay between the germline ends. The germline gives CDR1 KGHSH, CDR2 LQKENI. The length of the CDR3 is 16 residues. CDR3 nucleotide sequence: TGTGCCAGCTCACCACCGGCCGGGTATCCGCAAGAGACCCAGTACTTC. Translated, it gives CASSPPAGYPQETQYF.

This chain links TRBV10-2 with TRBJ1-6; D not certain. Per the germline V gene, CDR1 is WSHSY and CDR2 is SAAADI. The CDR3 covers 15 residues. V lost 7 bases to trimming and J lost 7 bases, with 17 bases between them. CDR3: CASTFEGGINSPLHF. DNA for the CDR3: TGCGCCAGCACCTTTGAGGGTGGGATCAATTCACCCCTCCACTTT.

The chain carries TRBV29-1 and TRBJ2-7, with 8 bases identical to TRBD1. The germline V gene encodes CDR1 SQVTM and CDR2 ANQGSEA. This CDR3 has 15 amino acids. Trimming took 5 bases from V and 3 from J; bases not matched to a gene: 12. In nucleotides, the CDR3 is TGCAGCGTTCGGTTCCGGGACAGGCCAGACTACGAGCAGTACTTC. Amino acids: CSVRFRDRPDYEQYF.

The chain carries TRBV19 and TRBJ1-6; 11 bases are shared with TRBD1. Trimming at V came to 7 bases and at J to 9 bases, leaving 5 bases not matched to a gene. The CDR3 consists of 14 residues. The V gene's germline CDR1 is LNHDA and CDR2 SQIVND (reference sequence). For the CDR3, the DNA is TGTGCCAGTACCAAGGGGACAGGGGGTTCACCCCTCCACTTT. As protein: CASTKGTGGSPLHF.

This clone showed up just a few times. The chain joins TRBV18 to TRBJ1-4; D is uncertain. Trimming took off 1 base at V and 5 bases at J, with 11 bases between the two ends. The CDR3 has 15 residues. CDR1 KGHSH and CDR2 LQKENI come from the germline V gene. CDR3 amino acids: CASSPRVQRNEKLFF. CDR3 nucleotides: TGTGCCAGCTCACCACGGGTACAGAGAAATGAAAAACTGTTTTTT.

The chain employs TRBV5-1 and TRBJ1-2; 7 bases match TRBD1. The CDR3 loop spans 15 amino acids. Trimming cost V 4 bases and J 2 bases; bases outside gene matches: 8. Germline V gives CDR1 SGHRS, CDR2 YFSETQ. The CDR3 DNA follows: TGCGCCAGCAGCCCCGGGACAGTAGGGAACTATGGCTACACCTTC. Amino acids: CASSPGTVGNYGYTF.

This clone has a handful of counts. This chain connects TRBV5-1 to TRBJ2-2; TRBD1 matches 9 bases. Trimming cost V 2 bases and J 4 bases; bases outside gene matches: 6. The CDR3 has 16 amino acids. Per germline, CDR1 SGHRS and CDR2 YFSETQ. The DNA of the CDR3 is TGCGCCAGCAGCTTTCGGACAGGGGCGACCACCGGGGAGCTGTTTTTT. Its protein product is CASSFRTGATTGELFF.

This clone was counted only a few times. The V gene is TRBV5-1, the J gene TRBJ1-1; D uncertain. The CDR3 extends over 15 amino acids. Trimming stripped 4 bases from V and 1 base from J, with 14 bases between. The germline V gene has CDR1 SGHRS and CDR2 YFSETQ. The CDR3 region has the DNA TGCGCCAGCAGCCAACTAGAGACACCGAACACTGAAGCTTTCTTT. This encodes CASSQLETPNTEAFF.

V and J are TRBV7-9 and TRBJ1-6; 7 positions match TRBD1. From germline, CDR1 is SEHNR and CDR2 FQNEAQ (reference sequence). The CDR3 runs to 16 residues. Germline trimming cut 2 bases from V and 7 bases from J; bases unmatched to any gene: 8. The CDR3 region has the DNA TGTGCCAGCAGCTTAAGAGGGGGCATTGGGAATTCACCCCTCCACTTT. Translating gives CASSLRGGIGNSPLHF.

This chain uses TRBV7-8 with TRBJ2-5; TRBD1 is a possible D gene (6 bases). This CDR3 has 16 residues. The V end lost 5 bases, the J end lost 8 bases, and 24 bases lay between the germline ends. CDR1 is SGHVS, CDR2 FQNEAQ, per germline. CDR3 DNA sequence: TGTGCCAGCAGCCGGACAACAGGGATCGGGATAGACACCCAGTACTTC. This codes for CASSRTTGIGIDTQYF.

This chain uses TRBV18 with TRBJ1-1, with D tentatively TRBD1 (6 bases). This CDR3 contains 13 residues. From germline, CDR1 is KGHSH and CDR2 LQKENI. Deletions cut 3 bases from V and 2 bases from J, with 7 bases between. CDR3 sequence: CASSPDSNTEAFF. CDR3 in DNA: TGTGCCAGCTCACCGGACAGTAACACTGAAGCTTTCTTT.

Note on this clone: Within the sample, other DNA sequences also encode this same CDR3. The chain has TRBV5-1 and TRBJ2-3; the D is unclear. The CDR3 covers 13 residues. V lost 2 bases and J lost 1, with 5 bases in between. Germline loops: CDR1 SGHRS, CDR2 YFSETQ. The DNA for the CDR3 is TGCGCCAGCAGCTTTACAGGCACAGATACGCAGTATTTT. Amino acids: CASSFTGTDTQYF.

The rearrangement uses TRBV19 and TRBJ1-4; no clear D. The germline V and J ends were trimmed by 5 bases and 7 bases, with 11 bases remaining between them. The germline CDR1 and CDR2 sequences are LNHDA and SQIVND (reference sequence). This CDR3 is built from 13 residues. This CDR3 reads CASSFVTSEKLFF. CDR3 coding DNA: TGTGCCAGTAGTTTTGTCACGAGTGAAAAACTGTTTTTT.